A selection of T cell receptor beta chains follows, all from one sample in a study of shared clonotypes between healthy human individuals. Some clones are missing from TCRdb's copy, which holds only in-frame ones; the method was immunoSEQ multiplex PCR. This repertoire shows 850,000 to 1,200,000 clones, 65% to 80% found once; its top ten account for less than 1.5%. The sequenced material came from memory CD4+ T cells sorted from blood. Source of these receptors: a man between 18 and 29 years old in good health. The conserved cysteine and the conserved F or W are not part of the CDR3 here. The order of the fields is J gene, clone size, V gene, CDR3 protein. Size is omitted from some rows. Given values are once, few, many or a class for expanded clones.

J gene: TRBJ1-1; clone size: -; V gene: TRBV18; CDR3 protein: ASSRGGNTEAF
J gene: TRBJ2-7; clone size: once; V gene: TRBV11-3; CDR3 protein: ASSLGPSSYEQY
J gene: TRBJ2-5; clone size: -; V gene: TRBV6-5; CDR3 protein: ASSYSSQGADEQY
J gene: TRBJ1-2; clone size: -; V gene: TRBV7-2; CDR3 protein: ASSPQSGGYT
J gene: TRBJ1-2; clone size: -; V gene: TRBV28; CDR3 protein: ASSLTGFGYT
J gene: TRBJ2-7; clone size: -; V gene: TRBV6-5; CDR3 protein: ASQQPGTGLGEQY
J gene: TRBJ2-7; clone size: -; V gene: TRBV10-3; CDR3 protein: AISTTGQGYEQY
J gene: TRBJ1-6; clone size: -; V gene: TRBV7-9; CDR3 protein: ASSTEALGNSPLH
J gene: TRBJ1-3; clone size: -; V gene: TRBV7-2; CDR3 protein: ASSFVSSGNTIY
J gene: TRBJ1-2; clone size: -; V gene: TRBV28; CDR3 protein: ASSVLAGTENYGYT
J gene: TRBJ2-1; clone size: few; V gene: TRBV27; CDR3 protein: ASSFSGREQF
J gene: TRBJ2-7; clone size: -; V gene: TRBV7-2; CDR3 protein: ASRQSGSSYEQY
J gene: TRBJ2-7; clone size: -; V gene: TRBV28; CDR3 protein: ASSTGTNSYEQY
J gene: TRBJ1-5; clone size: -; V gene: TRBV19; CDR3 protein: ASSPTFRGQPQH
J gene: TRBJ1-6; clone size: -; V gene: TRBV6-5; CDR3 protein: ASSESRGGSPLH
J gene: TRBJ2-2; clone size: -; V gene: TRBV6-1; CDR3 protein: ASSAYSGTGNTGELF
J gene: TRBJ2-5; clone size: -; V gene: TRBV5-4; CDR3 protein: ASRLAGGIQETQY
J gene: TRBJ1-6; clone size: few; V gene: TRBV15; CDR3 protein: ATSGGDRFPSPLH
J gene: TRBJ2-7; clone size: -; V gene: TRBV10-3; CDR3 protein: ATRESGGGYEQY
J gene: TRBJ2-1; clone size: -; V gene: TRBV5-3; CDR3 protein: ARSLLAAGEQF
J gene: TRBJ2-2; clone size: -; V gene: TRBV7-7; CDR3 protein: ASSLEVNTGELF
J gene: TRBJ1-2; clone size: few; V gene: TRBV30; CDR3 protein: ARQSDTSYGYT
J gene: TRBJ1-4; clone size: -; V gene: TRBV5-1; CDR3 protein: ASSYTGTAINEKLF
J gene: TRBJ1-5; clone size: once; V gene: TRBV6-6; CDR3 protein: GTEKGGSNQPQH
J gene: TRBJ1-2; clone size: -; V gene: TRBV5-1; CDR3 protein: ASSLGVSAGYT
J gene: TRBJ1-5; clone size: -; V gene: TRBV30; CDR3 protein: AWSPPNQPQH
J gene: TRBJ1-5; clone size: few; V gene: TRBV2; CDR3 protein: ASSEGTGVGQPQH
J gene: TRBJ2-7; clone size: -; V gene: TRBV18; CDR3 protein: ASSPGYEQY
J gene: -; clone size: -; V gene: TRBV7-2; CDR3 protein: ASSSAGTKSSYEQY
J gene: TRBJ1-3; clone size: few; V gene: TRBV7-2; CDR3 protein: ASSLAGNMY
J gene: TRBJ2-1; clone size: -; V gene: TRBV7-2; CDR3 protein: ASSRRNPPYNEQF
J gene: TRBJ2-3; clone size: -; V gene: TRBV7-2; CDR3 protein: ASSLKLAASTDTQY
J gene: TRBJ1-2; clone size: -; V gene: TRBV29-1; CDR3 protein: SVEQGRGYGYT
J gene: TRBJ2-7; clone size: -; V gene: TRBV7-6; CDR3 protein: ASSTPYRGNHEQY
J gene: TRBJ1-5; clone size: -; V gene: TRBV7-2; CDR3 protein: ASSLDDLPNQPQH
J gene: TRBJ1-1; clone size: -; V gene: TRBV5-1; CDR3 protein: ASRPQGGGTEAF
J gene: TRBJ1-1; clone size: few; V gene: TRBV11-3; CDR3 protein: ASSLRSMGQGAPTSEAF
J gene: TRBJ2-1; clone size: -; V gene: TRBV7-2; CDR3 protein: ASRLGGGGSHNEQF